Sequencing of this TCR beta chain was carried out in a study of T cell changes during pregnancy in multiple sclerosis. Produced via immunoSEQ multiplex PCR; TCRdb's table is partial and in-frame only. This sample has over 20,000 clones, with 85% found just once. The CDR3 consists of 16 residues. The V and J ends lost 3 bases and 7 bases, in that order; junction bases with no gene match: 9. The germline V gene encodes CDR1 MGHRA and CDR2 YSYEKL. The chain has TRBV4-1 and TRBJ1-4; 9 positions agree with TRBD1. The sequence came from a female donor with multiple sclerosis, enrolled in a pregnancy study. Sequencing was performed on CD8+ T cells from peripheral blood mononuclear cells, taken before pregnancy. The CDR3 sequence: CASSHWTGVGGEKLFF. The DNA of the CDR3 is TGCGCCAGCAGCCATTGGACAGGGGTGGGGGGTGAAAAACTGTTTTTT.